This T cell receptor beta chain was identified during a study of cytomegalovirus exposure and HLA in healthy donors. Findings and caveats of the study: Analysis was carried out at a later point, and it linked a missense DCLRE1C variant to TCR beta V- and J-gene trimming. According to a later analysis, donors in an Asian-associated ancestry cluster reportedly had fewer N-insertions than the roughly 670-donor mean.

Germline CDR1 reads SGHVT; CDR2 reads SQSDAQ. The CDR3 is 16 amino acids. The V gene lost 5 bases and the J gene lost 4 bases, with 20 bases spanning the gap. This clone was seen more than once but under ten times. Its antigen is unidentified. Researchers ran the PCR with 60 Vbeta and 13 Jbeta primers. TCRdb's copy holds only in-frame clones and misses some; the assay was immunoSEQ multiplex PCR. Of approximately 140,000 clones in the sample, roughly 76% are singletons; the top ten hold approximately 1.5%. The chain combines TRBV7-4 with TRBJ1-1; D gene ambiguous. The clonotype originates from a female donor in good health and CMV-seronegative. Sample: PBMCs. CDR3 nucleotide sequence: TGTGCCAGCAGCCGAACAATGGTGTCGGGATGCACTGAAGCTTTCTTT. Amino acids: CASSRTMVSGCTEAFF.